One T cell receptor beta chain is described in this entry. The antigen is undetermined. Libraries were prepared by immunoSEQ multiplex PCR; TCRdb keeps only in-frame clonotypes and omits some of them. The data hold around 100,000 clones, with 86% observed a single time. This specimen comes from a study of T cell responses to AZD1222 COVID-19 vaccine. Study-level results: Only six people who got AZD1222 tested seropositive at baseline. Dominant CD4 TCR responses targeted spike regions 160-218 and 743-854. A rise in Spike-specific TCR breadth and depth followed two AZD1222 doses. Donors, mostly white British, included more females; clonal diversity was possibly underestimated.

This CDR3 comprises 15 residues. Germline V CDR1 and CDR2: SGHTA, FQGNSA. V gave up 0 bases and J gave up 4 bases, with 10 bases separating them. This clonotype originated in an adult in good health. This rearrangement joins TRBV7-2 to TRBJ2-1; D might be TRBD2 (6 bases). The sample in question was peripheral blood, obtained on day 0 of AZD1222 vaccination. CDR3 in DNA: TGTGCCAGCAGCTTAGCGGGAGGCGATTACAATGAGCAGTTCTTC. Its protein is CASSLAGGDYNEQFF.